This entry features one TCR beta chain sequence. The target of this receptor is not known. Base qualities are missing; no much larger clone stands one base away. The sample belongs to a study of OX40 agonist ivuxolimab in advanced cancers. For the wider study: Ivuxolimab was an agonistic, fully human IgG2 monoclonal antibody directed against OX40 (CD134), a costimulatory receptor. The purpose of peripheral TCRbeta sequencing was to test whether ivuxolimab changed TCR sequence diversity and led to clonal T-cell expansion. Intravenous ivuxolimab was administered to patients every 2 weeks at six dose levels: 0.01, 0.1, 0.3, 1.5, 3 and 10 mg/kg. Prior anti-PD-1, anti-PD-L1 or anti-CTLA-4 therapy was permitted, and checkpoint inhibitors had been received by around 40% of dose-escalation patients. Partial responses occurred in three dose-escalation patients, of whom one had hepatocellular carcinoma and two had cutaneous melanoma. The paper reports the monotherapy dose-escalation portion (N ≈ 50 patients) of the phase I ivuxolimab trial. In the dose-escalation cohort, 82.7% of patients were male, and the mean age was approximately 64 years, with a range of about 23 to 85. Of the approximately 54 dose-escalation patients, hepatocellular carcinoma was present in about 20, melanoma in around 15, renal cell carcinoma in 9 and head and neck cancer in 9.

Patients with autoimmune disease history or receiving systemic immunosuppression were excluded from the trial. Peripheral blood for TCR sequencing was collected from all dose cohorts at baseline, on cycle 4 day 1, and on cycle 7 day 1. Samples came from an open-label, multicenter, first-in-human phase I dose-escalation trial of ivuxolimab. Adults with locally advanced or metastatic melanoma, renal cell carcinoma, hepatocellular carcinoma or head and neck squamous cell carcinoma were enrolled in the trial. Before TCR sequencing, CD4+ T cells and CD8+ T cells were sorted from peripheral blood as separate populations. Trimming at the junction amounts to 4 bases on V and 14 bases on J, and the germline ends lie 17 bases apart. Sequences SGHRS (CDR1) and YFSETQ (CDR2) are obtained from the germline V gene. The CDR3 measures 12 amino acids from cysteine to phenylalanine. The DNA shown is the 36-base CDR3, in frame from base 1.

Study-wide conclusions, independent of this receptor: Antigen specificity was not determined for the clonally expanded peripheral T cells. Low levels of normalized T-cell clonal expansion were also seen in some nonresponding patients. After ivuxolimab, CD8+ T cells had more expanded clones than CD4+ T cells on average. Clonal expansion of both CD4+ and CD8+ blood T cells was observed from baseline to week 6 at doses 0.1 to 3.0 mg/kg. In partial responders in the 0.1-3.0 mg/kg groups, normalized peripheral clonal expansion was found to be among the lowest, especially among CD8+ T cells.

For sequencing of the TCRbeta CDR3 region, genomic DNA was extracted from the sorted cells. TCRbeta CDR3 regions were sequenced using the immunoSEQ Assay. TCRdb re-hosts the immuneACCESS table, in-frame sequences only. Its copies lack some clones; in the studies checked, an unresolved V gene accounts for under half of them, and the cause for the rest is not known. Counted in this sample were around 100,000 clones; 90% of them appeared once. Roughly 0.17% of the sample goes to the ten largest clones. The sequence is built from TRBV5-1 and TRBJ2-3; tentative D gene TRBD2, with 6 bases matching. The clonotype originates from an adult with an advanced solid tumor such as melanoma, head and neck, liver or kidney cancer. Sequencing used CD4+ or CD8+ T cells sorted from blood, obtained in a trial of the OX40 agonist ivuxolimab. This receptor has the CDR3 CASSRDSGPRYF. In nucleotide form, the sequence is TGCGCCAGCAGCCGGGACTCAGGTCCTAGGTATTTT.